This TCR beta chain was identified during a study of blood T cell repertoires in COVID-19. On the study more broadly: Both acute and convalescent COVID-19 samples were obtained from the United States, Italy and Spain. Nucleic acid was either cDNA or gDNA, and it came from T cells, B-cell-depleted T cells, or PBMCs.

Study processing details: Amplification with reference gene primers provided the estimates of nucleated cell counts. Generated by immunoSEQ multiplex PCR, the TCRdb table keeps only in-frame clones and is missing some. For V, J and clone size, that table is used; D and trimming come from the DNA. The sample includes 23,000 or so clones, 80% to 85% of them seen just once. Specimen: peripheral blood. The sequence was collected from a woman older than 75 with acute or convalescent COVID-19.

The DNA of the CDR3 is TGTGCCAGCAGCTCTGACAGGGTCCACACTGAAGCTTTCTTT. Translating gives CASSSDRVHTEAFF. The rearrangement joins TRBV11-3 to TRBJ1-1; 7 bases are a match to TRBD1. This CDR3 is built from 14 residues. With 4 bases clipped from V and 3 bases from J, the junction kept 5 bases outside the gene matches. Looked up from germline, CDR1 is SGHNT and CDR2 is YENEEA.